This TCR beta chain is drawn from a study of CD8 T cells in ankylosing spondylitis (dated by TCRdb to 2016 to 2017). Notes on the research overall: To find TCR variants linked to disease, the study profiled T cell receptor beta repertoires in ankylosing spondylitis patients and healthy donors. The whole study cohort included 95 to 130 healthy donors and around 25 ankylosing spondylitis patients. Peripheral blood samples were taken, and synovial fluid was additionally collected from ankylosing spondylitis patients. Findings and caveats that apply to the study as a whole: Some TCR beta motif variants had previously been reported in synovial fluid and blood of reactive arthritis patients, which suggested common disease-initiation mechanisms. Significant enrichment of the disease-linked clones was reported in matched synovial fluid samples from ankylosing spondylitis patients. Blood from ankylosing spondylitis patients appeared to be characterized by a TCR beta motif composed of under 10 highly homologous amino acid variants. In peripheral blood, the disease-linked clones were found at relatively low frequencies and had a CD8+ phenotype.

This clonotype was seen at least ten times. Its antigen remains undetermined. No base quality values were provided; no much bigger clone lies one nucleotide off. The CDR3 holds 15 amino acids from the cysteine to the phenylalanine. This entry keeps only the CDR3 DNA: 45 bases, framed from base 1. CDR1 LGHDT and CDR2 YNNKEL are derived from the germline V gene (reference sequence). V loses 6 bases, J loses 6 bases, and the germline ends lie 15 bases apart. TCRdb lists the instrument as Illumina HiSeq 2500. TCR beta libraries were prepared by quantitative 5'-RACE with molecular barcodes. Processing in the source paper ran as follows. A new computational method, built on a probabilistic model of VDJ rearrangement, was used to identify disease-linked TCR variants. TCRdb passed the public sequencing reads through fastp at Q25 and MiXCR, retaining productive beta sequences. Every CDR3 protein is listed once, alongside the most common genes and DNA of its rows. The V and J calls and clone size are TCRdb's, not the authors'. The sample profile shows more than 150,000 distinct CDR3 sequences; around 10% of them were found once. Clones ranked in the top ten supply roughly 28% of the sample.

The V gene is TRBV3-1 and the J gene is TRBJ1-6; TRBD1 is possibly the D segment (6 matching bases). The sample comprised blood, either unsorted or a sorted T cell fraction (not recorded which). This receptor was taken from a male donor with ankylosing spondylitis or in good health (not recorded which). The CDR3 protein sequence reads: CASSWDGQFNSPLHF. The DNA sequence is TGTGCCAGCAGTTGGGACGGACAGTTTAATTCACCCCTCCACTTT. The full variable domain, with segments outside the CDR3 supplied by the reference TRBV3-1 and TRBJ1-6 proteins, appears as DTAVSQTPKYLVTQMGNDKSIKCEQNLGHDTMYWYKQDSKKFLKIMFSYNNKELIINETVPNRFSPKSPDKAHLNLHINSLELGDSAVYFCASSWDGQFNSPLHFGNGTRLTVT.